Below, 11 T cell receptor beta chains from the same sample are listed, as sequenced in a study of immune heterogeneity within non-small cell lung tumors. The TCR beta CDR3 region was amplified by multiplex PCR employing 32 V and 13 J primers. TCRdb recomputed calls from the multiplex PCR reads with MiXCR, one row per CDR3 protein. In the table there are about 23,000 distinct CDR3 sequences, less than 35% of which are singletons. Genomic DNA extracted from bulk tumor tissue served as template. A total of around 660 ng was used per sample. During surgery, each primary tumor gave multiple biopsies spaced as far apart as possible. These patients got curative surgery after being newly diagnosed with untreated non-small cell lung cancer. Sequencing used lung tumor tissue. These receptors all stem from a man aged 35 to 55 with non-small cell lung cancer.

This clonotype was seen ten or more times. The J gene is TRBJ1-1, the V gene TRBV2; D unresolved. Germline loops: CDR1 SNHLY, CDR2 FYNNEI. This CDR3 comprises 14 residues. V dropped 2 bases and J dropped 0 bases, with 7 bases sitting between them. As DNA, the CDR3 is TGTGCCAGCAGTGAAAGGGATCTGAACACTGAAGCTTTCTTT. It translates to CASSERDLNTEAFF.

Concerning this clonotype: One end of the junction is discordant with germline, which a read error may explain. The chain combines TRBV19 with TRBJ2-5, with TRBD1 identical over 10 bases. Germline CDR1 and CDR2: LNHDA and SQIVND (reference sequence). The CDR3 contains 16 residues. The CDR3 is CANSIYNDRGRETQYF. In DNA form, the CDR3 reads TGTGCCAATAGTATTTACAACGACAGGGGGCGGGAGACCCAGTACTTC.

Judged by abundance, this clonotype is medium-sized. The chain recombines TRBV11-2 with TRBJ2-7, with TRBD2 identical over 7 bases. Germline CDR1 is SGHAT and CDR2 is FQNNGV. Germline trimming cut 1 base from V and 3 bases from J; bases unmatched to any gene: 6. The CDR3 has 15 amino acids. DNA of the CDR3: TGTGCCAGCAGCTTAGGAGGGGACTACAACTACGAGCAGTACTTC. It translates to CASSLGGDYNYEQYF.

This clonotype was recorded a few times. CDR3 DNA sequence: TGTGCCAGCACTGGGGGGTCACATGGGGGGGACAATGAGCAGTTCTTC. Translated: CASTGGSHGGDNEQFF. V usage is TRBV6-2 or TRBV6-3 and J usage is TRBJ2-1, with 7 bases fitting TRBD2. The length of the CDR3 is 16 residues. Per germline, CDR1 MNHEY and CDR2 SVGEGT. Germline trimming cut 7 bases from V and 5 bases from J; bases unmatched to any gene: 14.

Note on this clonotype: This may come from a read error, since a much larger clone is one base off. This sequence joins TRBV7-7 and TRBJ2-3, with a weak D call TRBD1 (5 bases). The CDR3 totals 15 residues. Per germline, CDR1 SSHAT and CDR2 FNYEAQ (reference sequence). CDR3 amino acids: CDSSLTPGITDTQYF. The CDR3 nucleotides are TGTGATAGCAGCTTAACGCCAGGGATCACAGATACGCAGTATTTT.

The rearrangement uses TRBV11-2 and TRBJ1-3; D might be TRBD1 (5 bases). V gave up 5 bases and J gave up 3 bases, with 14 bases separating them. Germline V CDR1 and CDR2: SGHAT, FQNNGV. The CDR3 has 15 amino acids. The CDR3 reads CASSPWGVVGNTIYF. CDR3 DNA sequence: TGTGCCAGCAGCCCCTGGGGGGTGGTTGGAAACACCATATATTTT.

This clonotype was counted only a few times. This chain links TRBV5-1 with TRBJ2-5; 14 nucleotides align to TRBD2. The germline V gene encodes CDR1 SGHRS and CDR2 YFSETQ. The J segment lost 5 bases and the V segment lost 3 bases, leaving 6 bases of the junction unmatched. The CDR3 runs to 16 residues. The CDR3 is CASSSGLAGAGETQYF. CDR3 nucleotides: TGCGCCAGCAGCTCGGGACTAGCGGGAGCAGGCGAGACCCAGTACTTC.

This clonotype was observed many times. The CDR3 spells CASSYSGGTDTQYF. The CDR3 bases are TGTGCCAGCAGTTATAGCGGTGGCACAGATACGCAGTATTTT. The genes are TRBV12-3 or TRBV12-4 and TRBJ2-3; a possible D gene is TRBD2 (6 bases). The V gene lost 4 bases and the J gene lost 1 base, with 9 bases spanning the gap. The CDR3 contains 14 residues.

At least ten counts were recorded for this clonotype. The chain is built from TRBV27 and TRBJ2-2, with D uncertain. V lost 5 bases and J 6 bases, leaving 13 bases between the germline ends. The CDR3 is made up of 14 amino acids. The germline CDR1 and CDR2 sequences are MNHEY and SMNVEV (reference sequence). The CDR3 region has the DNA TGTGCCAGCAGTCCGGCCAGTGGGGCCGGGGAGCTGTTTTTT. It yields the protein CASSPASGAGELFF.

This clonotype has at least ten counts. The rearrangement uses TRBV20-1 and TRBJ1-6; the D gene is possibly TRBD1 (6 bases). CDR1 is DFQATT and CDR2 is SNEGSKA in the germline V gene (reference sequence). The CDR3 contains 14 residues. V gave up 0 bases and J gave up 6 bases, with 9 bases separating them. Here the CDR3 DNA reads TGCAGTGCTAGAGACAGGGGTGGTAATTCACCCCTCCACTTT. Translating it yields CSARDRGGNSPLHF.

The rearrangement joins TRBV5-1 to TRBJ2-1; 8 bases map to TRBD2. CDR1 and CDR2 (germline): SGHRS, YFSETQ. V lost 6 bases and J lost 7; bases outside the gene matches: 15. The CDR3 has 16 residues. CDR3 DNA: TGCGCCAGCACCCCGGGAGAAGCGGGAGTAGGGAATGAGCAGTTCTTC. Protein: CASTPGEAGVGNEQFF.